What follows is one TCR beta chain and its context. The sample belongs to a study of shared T cell receptors in the human thymus. Germline lookup yields CDR1 PRHDT and CDR2 FYEKMQ (reference sequence). The CDR3 has 16 residues. The V and J ends lost 4 bases and 3 bases, in that order; junction bases with no gene match: 4. Assay used: immunoSEQ multiplex PCR; TCRdb lists only in-frame clones, some missing. The repertoire consists of about 660,000 clones, with 88% occurring once and the leading ten covering 0.008% to 0.011%. This sample was shared with a second study, whose subject was human thymus T cells. From that study: Having surgery to correct congenital heart defects, healthy Finnish infants acted as the donors. The study used thymus tissue resected during corrective heart surgery. Reports from related research described highly overlapping thymic repertoires among unrelated individuals.

The chain carries TRBV13 and TRBJ2-5; TRBD2 matches at 14 bases. The sequenced sample consisted of thymocytes. The TCR comes from a boy under two years old with a congenital heart defect. The DNA for the CDR3 is TGTGCCAGCAGCTCCAGACTAGCGGGAGGGGAAGAGACCCAGTACTTC. This sequence encodes CASSSRLAGGEETQYF.